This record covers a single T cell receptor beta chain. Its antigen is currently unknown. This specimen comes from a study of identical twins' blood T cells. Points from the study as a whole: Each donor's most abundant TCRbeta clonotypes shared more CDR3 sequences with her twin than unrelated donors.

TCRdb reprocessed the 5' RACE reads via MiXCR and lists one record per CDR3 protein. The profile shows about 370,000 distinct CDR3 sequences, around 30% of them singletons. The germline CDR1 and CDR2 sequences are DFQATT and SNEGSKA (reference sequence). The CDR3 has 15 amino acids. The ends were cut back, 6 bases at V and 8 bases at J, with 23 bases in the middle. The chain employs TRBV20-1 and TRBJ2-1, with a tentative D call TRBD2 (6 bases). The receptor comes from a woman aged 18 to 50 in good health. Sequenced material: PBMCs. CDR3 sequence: CSASDLTRGTDEQFF. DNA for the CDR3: TGCAGTGCCTCGGACCTGACTAGGGGTACAGATGAGCAGTTCTTC.